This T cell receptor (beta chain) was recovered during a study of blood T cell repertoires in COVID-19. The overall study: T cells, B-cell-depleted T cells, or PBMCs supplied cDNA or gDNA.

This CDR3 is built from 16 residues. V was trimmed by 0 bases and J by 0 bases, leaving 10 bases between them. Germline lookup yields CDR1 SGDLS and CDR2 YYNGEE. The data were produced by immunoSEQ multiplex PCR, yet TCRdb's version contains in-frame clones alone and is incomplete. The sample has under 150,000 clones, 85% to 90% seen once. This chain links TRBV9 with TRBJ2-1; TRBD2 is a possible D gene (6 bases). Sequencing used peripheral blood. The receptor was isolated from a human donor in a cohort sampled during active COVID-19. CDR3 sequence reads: CASSVDGSLSYNEQFF. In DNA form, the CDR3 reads TGTGCCAGCAGCGTAGACGGGAGCCTCTCCTACAATGAGCAGTTCTTC.